This TCR beta chain comes out of a study of blood T cell repertoires in COVID-19. About the research overall: Some COVID-19 samples were acute and others convalescent; all came from the United States, Italy and Spain. T cells, B-cell-depleted T cells, or PBMCs provided the cDNA or gDNA that served as material.

This CDR3 has 14 amino acids. V trimming: 4 bases; J trimming: 5 bases; junction bases outside the gene matches: 0. Looked up from germline, CDR1 is KGHSH and CDR2 is LQKENI. The protocol was immunoSEQ multiplex PCR, while the TCRdb copy is restricted to in-frame clones and leaves out a portion. The data hold roughly 40,000 clones, with more than 80% observed a single time. The clonotype comes from a man in his fifties with COVID-19, enrolled during active disease. The sample taken for sequencing was peripheral blood. The V and J genes are TRBV18 and TRBJ1-6, with 9 bases fitting TRBD1. CDR3 sequence reads: CASSRTGDNSPLHF. In nucleotides, the CDR3 is TGTGCCAGCTCACGGACAGGGGATAATTCACCCCTCCACTTT.